This note documents a single T cell receptor beta chain sequence. Its antigen remains unidentified. Positively selected for CCR7, the CD45RO-negative cells used as naive CD8 cells excluded terminally differentiated effector memory CD45RA+ cells. Trimming shortened V by 0 bases and J by 2 bases, and 8 bases separated the two germline ends. This CDR3 region has 14 residues. Looked up from germline, CDR1 is SGDLS and CDR2 is YYNGEE. This sample is part of a study of shared clonotypes between healthy human individuals. The data were produced by immunoSEQ multiplex PCR, yet TCRdb's version contains in-frame clones alone and is incomplete. The sample gives around 560,000 clones, roughly 95% of which show up once; around 0.12% is in the top ten. Study-level results: The study found lower generation probabilities in non-shared clonotypes than in those shared by all four donors.

The sequencing sample was made of naive CD8+ T cells sorted from blood. V and J are TRBV9 and TRBJ1-1; D remains ambiguous. This TCR was sampled from a woman in her thirties in good health. CDR3 residues: CASSVGWGNTEAFF. CDR3 sequence (DNA): TGTGCCAGCAGCGTAGGGTGGGGAAACACTGAAGCTTTCTTT.